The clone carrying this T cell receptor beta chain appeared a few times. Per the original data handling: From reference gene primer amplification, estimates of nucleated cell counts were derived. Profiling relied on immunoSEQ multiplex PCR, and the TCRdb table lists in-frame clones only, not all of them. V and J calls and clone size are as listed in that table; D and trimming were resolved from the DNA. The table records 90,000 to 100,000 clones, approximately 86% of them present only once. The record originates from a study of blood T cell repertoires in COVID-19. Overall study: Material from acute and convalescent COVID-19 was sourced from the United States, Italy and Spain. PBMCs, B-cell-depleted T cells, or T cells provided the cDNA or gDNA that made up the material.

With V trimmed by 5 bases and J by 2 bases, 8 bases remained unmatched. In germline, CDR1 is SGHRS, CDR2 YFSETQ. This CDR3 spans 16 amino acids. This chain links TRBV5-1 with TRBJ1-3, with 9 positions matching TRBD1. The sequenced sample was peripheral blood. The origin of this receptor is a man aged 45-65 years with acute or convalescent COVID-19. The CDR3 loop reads CASRPTGTGTGNTIYF. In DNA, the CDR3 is TGCGCCAGCAGACCTACCGGGACAGGGACTGGAAACACCATATATTTT.